The 2 T cell receptor beta chains below were found in one sample sequenced in a study of T-cell reconstitution after alpha-beta-depleted transplantation in children. This sample's TCRbeta library carried unique molecular identifier barcodes. MiXCR, run by TCRdb on the PCR reads, gives a single entry per CDR3 protein. The data hold 180,000 or so distinct CDR3 sequences, with approximately 6% observed a single time. Sequenced here: PBMCs, sampled before TCRalphabeta/CD19-depleted stem cell transplant. The receptors derive from a girl under three years old with combined immunodeficiency, due to receive a stem cell transplant.

About this clonotype: Possible read error: a much larger clone is one base away. The CDR3 DNA is TGTGCCGGTAGTCCAACCGACGGACGGCTATTCACTGAAGCTTTCTTT. Translation: CAGSPTDGRLFTEAFF. The chain employs TRBV19 and TRBJ1-1; no reliable D call. The V gene's germline CDR1 is LNHDA and CDR2 SQIVND (reference sequence). The length of the CDR3 is 16 residues. The full variable domain, rest sourced from reference TRBV19 and TRBJ1-1, is DGGITQSPKYLFRKEGQNVTLSCEQNLNHDAMYWYRQDPGQGLRLIYYSQIVNDFQKGDIAEGYSVSREKKESFPLTVTSAQKNPTAFYLCAGSPTDGRLFTEAFFGQGTRLTVV.

The genes are TRBV7-2 and TRBJ2-1; 15 positions agree with TRBD2. V shed 5 bases and J 5 bases; nucleotides not matched to a gene: 4. Germline V gene sequence: CDR1 SGHTA, CDR2 FQGNSA. The CDR3 consists of 16 residues. DNA of the CDR3: TGTGCCAGCAGCCCGGGACTAGCGGGGGGTAACAATGAGCAGTTCTTC. Amino acids: CASSPGLAGGNNEQFF.